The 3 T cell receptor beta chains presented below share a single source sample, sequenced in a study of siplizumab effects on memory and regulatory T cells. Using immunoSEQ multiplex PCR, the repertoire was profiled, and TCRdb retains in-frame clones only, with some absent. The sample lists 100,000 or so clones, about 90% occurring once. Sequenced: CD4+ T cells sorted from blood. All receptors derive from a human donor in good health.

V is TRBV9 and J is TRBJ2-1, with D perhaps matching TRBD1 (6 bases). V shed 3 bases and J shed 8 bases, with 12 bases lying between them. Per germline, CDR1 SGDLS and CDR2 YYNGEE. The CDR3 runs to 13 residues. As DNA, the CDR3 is TGTGCCAGCAGCGCAGGGGTTAGGGATGAGCAGTTCTTC. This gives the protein CASSAGVRDEQFF.

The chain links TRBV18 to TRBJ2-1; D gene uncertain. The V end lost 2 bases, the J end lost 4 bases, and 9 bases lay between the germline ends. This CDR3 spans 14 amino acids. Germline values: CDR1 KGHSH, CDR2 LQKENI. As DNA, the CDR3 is TGTGCCAGCTCACCATTGGACGATTACAATGAGCAGTTCTTC. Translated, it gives CASSPLDDYNEQFF.

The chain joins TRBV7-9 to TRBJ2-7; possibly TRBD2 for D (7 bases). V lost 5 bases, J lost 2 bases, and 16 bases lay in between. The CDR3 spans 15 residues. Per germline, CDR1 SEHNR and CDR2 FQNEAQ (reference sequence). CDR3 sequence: CASSLKGGGPYEQYF. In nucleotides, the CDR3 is TGTGCCAGCAGCCTAAAAGGGGGAGGGCCCTACGAGCAGTACTTC.